What follows is one T cell receptor (beta chain) and its context. Its antigen remains unknown. The source of the sample is a study of cytomegalovirus exposure and HLA in healthy donors. Whole-study context: There were nearly 120 million unique TCR beta sequences, drawn from approximately 190 million T cells, in an earlier analysis. Findings of the study overall: Some TCR beta chains (more than 150 of them) were listed as cytomegalovirus-associated.

The CDR3 spans 17 residues. V was pared by 6 bases and J by 4 bases, with 24 bases between. CDR1 and CDR2 (germline): SNHLY, FYNNEI. The study ran its PCR with 60 Vbeta and 13 Jbeta primers. The repertoire was sequenced with immunoSEQ multiplex PCR; TCRdb's copy has only in-frame clones and lacks some. In total, the table holds about 64,000 clones. Donors consisted of healthy bone marrow donors. The chain joins TRBV2 to TRBJ1-2; possibly TRBD1 for D (5 bases). Sequencing was done on a sample of PBMCs. The sequence derives from a woman aged 18-29 years in good health and CMV-seronegative. The CDR3 here is CASSLTLDSRPPYGYTF. In nucleotides, the CDR3 is TGTGCCAGCAGCCTCACCCTTGACAGTCGGCCCCCCTATGGCTACACCTTC.